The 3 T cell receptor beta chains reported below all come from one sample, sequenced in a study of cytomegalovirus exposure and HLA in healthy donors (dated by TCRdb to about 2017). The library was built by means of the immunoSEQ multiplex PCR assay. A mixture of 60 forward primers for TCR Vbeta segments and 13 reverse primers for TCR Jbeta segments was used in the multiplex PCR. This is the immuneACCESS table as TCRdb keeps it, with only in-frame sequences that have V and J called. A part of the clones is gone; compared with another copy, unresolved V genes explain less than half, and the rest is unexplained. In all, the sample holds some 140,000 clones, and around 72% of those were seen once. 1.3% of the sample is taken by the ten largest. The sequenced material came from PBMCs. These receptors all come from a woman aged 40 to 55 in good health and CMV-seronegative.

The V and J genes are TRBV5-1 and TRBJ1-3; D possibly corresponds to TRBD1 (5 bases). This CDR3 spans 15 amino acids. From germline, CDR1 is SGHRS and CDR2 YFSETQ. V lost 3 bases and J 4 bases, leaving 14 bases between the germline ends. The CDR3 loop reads CASSSGGIPGNTIYF. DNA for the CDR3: TGCGCCAGCAGCTCTGGGGGGATTCCCGGAAACACCATATATTTT.

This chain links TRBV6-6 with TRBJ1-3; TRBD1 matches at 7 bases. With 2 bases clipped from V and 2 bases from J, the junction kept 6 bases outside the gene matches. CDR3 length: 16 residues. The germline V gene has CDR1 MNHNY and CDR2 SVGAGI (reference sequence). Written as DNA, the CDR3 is TGTGCCAGCAGTTACACCGACAGGGCTGCTGGAAACACCATATATTTT. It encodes CASSYTDRAAGNTIYF.

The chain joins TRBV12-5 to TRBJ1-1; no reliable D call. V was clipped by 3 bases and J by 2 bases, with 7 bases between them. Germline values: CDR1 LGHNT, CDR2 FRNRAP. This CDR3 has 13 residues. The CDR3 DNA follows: TGTGCTAGTGGTTTTCGGTCCAACACTGAAGCTTTCTTT. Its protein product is CASGFRSNTEAFF.